What follows are 25 T cell receptor beta chains derived from one specimen sequenced in a study of T-cell memory formation after mild COVID-19. TCRdb reanalysed the 5' RACE reads using MiXCR and keeps one entry per CDR3 protein. The data contain about 250,000 distinct CDR3 sequences, 15% of them singletons. Input material: PBMCs or a T cell subset sorted from them (not recorded which). The receptors originated from an adult woman who had mild COVID-19 (a few samples of this study predate the infection). Cell type and time point are not known.

This clonotype showed up just a few times. V and J are TRBV18 and TRBJ2-7; TRBD1 matches 9 bases. Trimming cost V 5 bases and J 1 base; bases outside gene matches: 6. Germline assignment: CDR1 KGHSH and CDR2 LQKENI. The CDR3 totals 15 residues. CDR3 residues: CASSSSGTGSYEQYF. Here the CDR3 DNA reads TGTGCCAGCTCATCTTCCGGGACAGGGTCCTACGAGCAGTACTTC.

This clonotype was detected many times. The chain has TRBV7-9 and TRBJ2-2, with 9 positions matching TRBD2. J gave up 7 bases and V 2 bases, and 2 bases lay outside the gene matches. CDR1 and CDR2 (germline): SEHNR, FQNEAQ (reference sequence). The CDR3 is made up of 14 amino acids. This chain's CDR3 is CASSLPAGGGELFF. The CDR3 DNA is TGTGCCAGCAGCTTACCAGCGGGGGGCGGGGAGCTGTTTTTT. Combining the CDR3 with reference TRBV7-9 and TRBJ2-2 gives the whole variable domain DTGVSQNPRHKITKRGQNVTFRCDPISEHNRLYWYRQTLGQGPEFLTYFQNEAQLEKSRLLSDRFSAERPKGSFSTLEIQRTEQGDSAMYLCASSLPAGGGELFFGEGSRLTVL.

The CDR3: CASSWGDRESGANVLTF. The CDR3 coding sequence is TGCGCCAGCAGCTGGGGGGACAGGGAGTCTGGGGCCAACGTCCTGACTTTC. The chain links TRBV5-1 to TRBJ2-6, with TRBD1 matching 9 bases. Germline CDR1 and CDR2: SGHRS and YFSETQ. V lost 3 bases to trimming and J lost 1 base; unmatched junction nucleotides: 5. The CDR3 contains 17 residues.

This clonotype showed up just a few times. This sequence joins TRBV20-1 and TRBJ2-1; 13 bases line up with TRBD2. The germline gives CDR1 DFQATT, CDR2 SNEGSKA (reference sequence). The CDR3 totals 15 residues. V gave up 5 bases and J gave up 6 bases; unmatched junction bases: 7. The CDR3 DNA reads TGCAGTGCTCGAGTTCGACTAGCGGGGGGCAATGAGCAGTTCTTC. Translation: CSARVRLAGGNEQFF.

A few counts support this clonotype. The rearrangement uses TRBV6-6 and TRBJ1-5, with a weak D call TRBD1 (5 bases). Trimming pared 4 bases from V and 0 bases from J, leaving 10 bases between. The germline gives CDR1 MNHNY, CDR2 SVGAGI (reference sequence). The CDR3 spans 15 residues. This CDR3 reads CASSWPGRSNQPQHF. For the CDR3, the DNA is TGTGCCAGCAGTTGGCCGGGACGTAGCAATCAGCCCCAGCATTTT.

In this sample, this clonotype turned up a few times. The chain couples TRBV6-6 to TRBJ2-3, with 10 bases that match TRBD2. Trimming at V came to 5 bases and at J to 6 bases, leaving 11 bases not matched to a gene. In germline, CDR1 is MNHNY, CDR2 SVGAGI (reference sequence). The CDR3 is 16 amino acids. CDR3 loop: CASSPSLAGVVDTQYF. Here the CDR3 DNA reads TGTGCCAGCAGTCCCTCCCTAGCGGGAGTAGTGGATACGCAGTATTTT.

The chain is built from TRBV7-8 and TRBJ2-2; 10 bases map to TRBD1. The CDR3 covers 15 residues. The ends lost 6 bases at V and 5 bases at J; junction bases unmatched: 6. Germline CDR1 SGHVS, CDR2 FQNEAQ. The CDR3 loop reads CASRRDRGRTGELFF. For the CDR3, the DNA is TGTGCCAGCAGACGAGACAGGGGGCGGACCGGGGAGCTGTTTTTT.

The rearrangement links TRBV10-3 to TRBJ2-3; D might be TRBD1 (8 bases). Germline assignment: CDR1 ENHRY and CDR2 SYGVKD. The ends were cut back, 4 bases at V and 4 bases at J, with 18 bases in the middle. This CDR3 has 16 residues. The CDR3 DNA sequence: TGTGCCATCAGTGGGAGGACAGGGAGGGGTGCAGATACGCAGTATTTT. It specifies CAISGRTGRGADTQYF.

A few counts support this clonotype. V is TRBV6-5 and J is TRBJ1-2; no reliable D call. Germline-derived CDR1 and CDR2 are MNHEY and SVGAGI. The ends were cut back, 4 bases at V and 5 bases at J, with 5 bases in the middle. CDR3 length: 11 amino acids. CDR3 loop: CASSSEYGYTF. In DNA form, the CDR3 reads TGTGCCAGCAGTTCAGAGTATGGCTACACCTTC.

V gene TRBV24-1 combines with J gene TRBJ2-2; TRBD1 matches at 7 bases. Germline V gives CDR1 KGHDR, CDR2 SFDVKD. With 3 bases clipped from V and 4 bases from J, the junction kept 7 bases outside the gene matches. This CDR3 is built from 16 residues. CDR3 sequence reads: CATSDPRRGSTGELFF. The CDR3 DNA reads as TGTGCCACCAGTGATCCGCGCAGGGGGTCCACCGGGGAGCTGTTTTTT.

The chain recombines TRBV7-2 with TRBJ2-1; D may be TRBD2 (5 bases). CDR1 is SGHTA, CDR2 FQGNSA, per germline. This CDR3 is 13 amino acids long. Trimming cost V 5 bases and J 4 bases, with 9 bases left between them. The CDR3 loop reads CASSLTIYNEQFF. CDR3 nucleotides: TGTGCCAGCAGCCTGACTATTTACAATGAGCAGTTCTTC. Drawing the rest from reference TRBV7-2 and TRBJ2-1, the complete variable domain is GAGVSQSPSNKVTEKGKDVELRCDPISGHTALYWYRQSLGQGLEFLIYFQGNSAPDKSGLPSDRFSAERTGGSVSTLTIQRTQQEDSAVYLCASSLTIYNEQFFGPGTRLTVL.

This clonotype was detected a few times. The gene calls are TRBV7-9 and TRBJ2-2; D is perhaps TRBD2 (6 bases). The CDR3 covers 15 residues. CDR1 is SEHNR, CDR2 FQNEAQ, per germline (reference sequence). The V end lost 5 bases, the J end lost 4 bases, and 14 bases lay between the germline ends. CDR3 coding DNA: TGTGCCAGCAGCCTACGGGGGATCACCACCGGGGAGCTGTTTTTT. This encodes CASSLRGITTGELFF.

The CDR3 nucleotides read TGTGCCAGCAGCCATAGCGGGAGGGATGCCACAGATACGCAGTATTTT. This codes for CASSHSGRDATDTQYF. This sequence joins TRBV3-1 and TRBJ2-3; 11 bases are shared with TRBD2. CDR1 and CDR2 (germline): LGHDT, YNNKEL (reference sequence). V lost 3 bases, J lost 2 bases, and 4 bases stayed unmatched. The CDR3 totals 16 residues.

This clonotype has only a few counts. This chain joins TRBV6-5 and TRBJ2-3, with D perhaps TRBD2 (6 bases). The CDR3 runs to 15 residues. V was cut by 0 bases and J by 2 bases, with 9 bases left in between. CDR1 and CDR2 (germline): MNHEY, SVGAGI. In DNA form, the CDR3 reads TGTGCCAGCAGTTACTCCCAGCGGGCCACAGATACGCAGTATTTT. Its protein is CASSYSQRATDTQYF.

This clonotype was observed many times. The V gene is TRBV7-9, the J gene TRBJ1-2, with TRBD1 identical over 8 bases. The CDR3 length is 13 residues. Trimming cost V 2 bases and J 7 bases; bases outside gene matches: 3. Germline CDR1 SEHNR, CDR2 FQNEAQ (reference sequence). CDR3 DNA: TGTGCCAGCAGCTTACTGGGACAGGCTGGCTACACCTTC. The encoded protein is CASSLLGQAGYTF.

J is TRBJ2-2 and V is TRBV7-9; 7 positions agree with TRBD1. CDR3 length: 14 amino acids. V shed 5 bases, J shed 6 bases, and the junction held 6 bases outside the gene matches. Germline V lookup: CDR1 SEHNR, CDR2 FQNEAQ (reference sequence). The CDR3 sequence is CASSAWQGAGELFF. In nucleotides, the CDR3 is TGTGCCAGCAGCGCATGGCAGGGGGCCGGGGAGCTGTTTTTT.

This clonotype was counted between two and nine times. The CDR3 is CASKSEYNEQFF. The CDR3 bases are TGTGCCAGTAAGTCCGAGTACAATGAGCAGTTCTTC. The chain joins TRBV19 to TRBJ2-1, with D uncertain. Germline V gene lookup returns CDR1 LNHDA and CDR2 SQIVND (reference sequence). This CDR3 is 12 amino acids long. Trimming removed 7 bases from V and 4 bases from J, with 8 bases in between.

The chain joins TRBV5-1 to TRBJ2-7; D is perhaps TRBD1 or TRBD2 (5 bases each). The CDR3 totals 13 residues. The V gene lost 6 bases and the J gene lost 0 bases, with 10 bases spanning the gap. Looked up from germline, CDR1 is SGHRS and CDR2 is YFSETQ. CDR3 nucleotides: TGCGCCAGCAAACGGGACGGCTCCTACGAGCAGTACTTC. Translation: CASKRDGSYEQYF. The full variable domain, with the rest looked up from reference TRBV5-1 and TRBJ2-7, is KAGVTQTPRYLIKTRGQQVTLSCSPISGHRSVSWYQQTPGQGLQFLFEYFSETQRNKGNFPGRFSGRQFSNSRSEMNVSTLELGDSALYLCASKRDGSYEQYFGPGTRLTVT.

This chain links TRBV4-1 with TRBJ2-1; 7 nucleotides align to TRBD2. This CDR3 has 16 amino acids. Trimming cost V 1 base and J 10 bases; bases outside gene matches: 13. CDR1 is MGHRA and CDR2 is YSYEKL in the germline V gene. Written as DNA, the CDR3 is TGCGCCAGCAGCCAAGCTCCGGGACTACGTACCCCCGAGCAGTTCTTC. Protein product: CASSQAPGLRTPEQFF.

This chain joins TRBV18 and TRBJ2-3; possibly TRBD2 for D (5 bases). V lost 7 bases and J lost 5, with 13 bases in between. CDR1 KGHSH and CDR2 LQKENI come from the germline V gene. The CDR3 extends over 13 amino acids. CDR3 DNA: TGTGCCAGCTGCAGAGATCGGGGAGATACGCAGTATTTT. It translates to CASCRDRGDTQYF. Based on the CDR3 plus reference TRBV18 and TRBJ2-3, the full variable domain is NAGVMQNPRHLVRRRGQEARLRCSPMKGHSHVYWYRQLPEEGLKFMVYLQKENIIDESGMPKERFSAEFPKEGPSILRIQQVVRGDSAAYFCASCRDRGDTQYFGPGTRLTVL.

The rearrangement joins TRBV5-1 to TRBJ2-3; TRBD2 aligns across 11 bases. The V gene's germline CDR1 is SGHRS and CDR2 YFSETQ. Unmatched junction bases numbered 6, after V lost 1 base and J lost 8 bases. The length of the CDR3 is 15 residues. In DNA form, the CDR3 reads TGCGCCAGCAGCTTGACTAGCGGGAGAACGGGTACGCAGTATTTT. Its translation is CASSLTSGRTGTQYF.

This rearrangement joins TRBV20-1 to TRBJ2-3; D remains ambiguous. The germline V and J ends were trimmed by 0 bases and 1 base, with 8 bases remaining between them. CDR3 length equals 14 residues. CDR1 and CDR2 (germline): DFQATT, SNEGSKA (reference sequence). The CDR3 DNA is TGCAGTGCTAGAGATACCCAGGGCACAGATACGCAGTATTTT. Protein sequence: CSARDTQGTDTQYF.

This clonotype was seen only a few times. This sequence joins TRBV9 and TRBJ1-1; 7 nucleotides align to TRBD1. Germline lookup yields CDR1 SGDLS and CDR2 YYNGEE. V shed 3 bases and J 2 bases; nucleotides not matched to a gene: 7. This CDR3 is 15 amino acids long. CDR3 residues: CASSGGTAHNTEAFF. CDR3 DNA: TGTGCCAGCAGCGGCGGGACAGCACACAACACTGAAGCTTTCTTT.

This clonotype has just a few counts. J is TRBJ1-1 and V is TRBV20-1; no clear D gene. Germline V gene data show CDR1 as DFQATT and CDR2 as SNEGSKA (reference sequence). V lost 4 bases and J lost 5, with 11 bases in between. CDR3 size: 12 residues. CDR3 in amino acids: CSAMDDETEAFF. CDR3 coding DNA: TGCAGTGCTATGGACGACGAGACTGAAGCTTTCTTT.

This clonotype was seen ten or more times. This chain links TRBV5-1 with TRBJ2-1; 14 positions agree with TRBD2. Trimming took 3 bases from V and 8 from J; bases not matched to a gene: 7. This CDR3 is 16 amino acids long. The germline gives CDR1 SGHRS, CDR2 YFSETQ. The CDR3 is CASSSSGTSGSHEQFF. For the CDR3, the DNA is TGCGCCAGCAGCTCCTCCGGGACTAGCGGGAGCCATGAGCAGTTCTTC.